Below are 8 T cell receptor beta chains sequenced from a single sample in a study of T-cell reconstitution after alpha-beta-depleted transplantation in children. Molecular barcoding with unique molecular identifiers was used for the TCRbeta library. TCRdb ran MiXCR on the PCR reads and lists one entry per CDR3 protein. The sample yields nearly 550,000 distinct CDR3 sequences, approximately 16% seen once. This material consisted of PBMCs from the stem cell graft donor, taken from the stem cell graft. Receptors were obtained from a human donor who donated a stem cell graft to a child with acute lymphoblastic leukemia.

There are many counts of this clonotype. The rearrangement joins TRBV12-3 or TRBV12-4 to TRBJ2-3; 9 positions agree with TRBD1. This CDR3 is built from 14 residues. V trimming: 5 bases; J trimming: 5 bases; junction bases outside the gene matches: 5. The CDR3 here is CASSPGTGRDTQYF. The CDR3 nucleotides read TGTGCCAGCAGTCCTGGGACAGGGAGAGATACGCAGTATTTT.

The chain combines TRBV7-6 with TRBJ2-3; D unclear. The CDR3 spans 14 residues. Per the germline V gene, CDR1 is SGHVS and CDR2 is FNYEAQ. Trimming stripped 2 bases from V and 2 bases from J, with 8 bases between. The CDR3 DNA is TGTGCCAGCAGCTTAACGGTAGACACAGATACGCAGTATTTT. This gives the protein CASSLTVDTDTQYF.

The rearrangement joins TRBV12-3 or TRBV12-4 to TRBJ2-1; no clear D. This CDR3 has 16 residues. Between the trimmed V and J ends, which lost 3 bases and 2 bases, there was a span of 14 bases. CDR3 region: CASSFLEFRPYNEQFF. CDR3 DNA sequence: TGTGCCAGCAGTTTCCTCGAGTTTCGGCCCTACAATGAGCAGTTCTTC.

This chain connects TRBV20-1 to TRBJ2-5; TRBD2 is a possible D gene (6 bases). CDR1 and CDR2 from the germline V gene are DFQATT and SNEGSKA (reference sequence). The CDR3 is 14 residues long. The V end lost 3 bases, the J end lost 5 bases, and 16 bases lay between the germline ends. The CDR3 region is CSASLPGRDETQYF. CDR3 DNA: TGCAGTGCTAGTCTCCCCGGGCGGGATGAGACCCAGTACTTC.

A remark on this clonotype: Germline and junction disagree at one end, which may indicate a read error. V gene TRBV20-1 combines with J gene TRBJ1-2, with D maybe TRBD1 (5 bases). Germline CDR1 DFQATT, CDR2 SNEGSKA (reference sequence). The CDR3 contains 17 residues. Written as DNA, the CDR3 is TGCTGTGCTAGACCACACCAACAGGTTCCGGCTAACTATGGCTACACCTTC. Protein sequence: CCARPHQQVPANYGYTF.

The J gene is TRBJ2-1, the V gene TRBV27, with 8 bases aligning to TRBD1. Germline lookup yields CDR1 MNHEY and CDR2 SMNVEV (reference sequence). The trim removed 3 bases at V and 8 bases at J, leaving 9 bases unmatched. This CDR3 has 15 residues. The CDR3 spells CASSFGGQARDEQFF. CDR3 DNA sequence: TGTGCCAGCAGTTTTGGGGGACAGGCTAGGGATGAGCAGTTCTTC.

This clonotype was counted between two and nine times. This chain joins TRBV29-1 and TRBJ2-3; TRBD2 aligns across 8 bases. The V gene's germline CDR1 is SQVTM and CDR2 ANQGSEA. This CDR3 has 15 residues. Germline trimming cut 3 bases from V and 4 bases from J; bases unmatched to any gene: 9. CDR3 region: CSVEEAGVPSDTQYF. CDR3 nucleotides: TGCAGCGTTGAGGAAGCGGGAGTCCCTTCAGATACGCAGTATTTT.

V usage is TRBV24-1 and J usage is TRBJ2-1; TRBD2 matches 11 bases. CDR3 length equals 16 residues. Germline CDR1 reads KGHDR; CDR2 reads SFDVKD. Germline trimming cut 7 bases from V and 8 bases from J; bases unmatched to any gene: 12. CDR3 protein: CATSPAPGLAVDEQFF. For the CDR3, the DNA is TGTGCCACCAGCCCTGCCCCGGGACTAGCGGTGGATGAGCAGTTCTTC.